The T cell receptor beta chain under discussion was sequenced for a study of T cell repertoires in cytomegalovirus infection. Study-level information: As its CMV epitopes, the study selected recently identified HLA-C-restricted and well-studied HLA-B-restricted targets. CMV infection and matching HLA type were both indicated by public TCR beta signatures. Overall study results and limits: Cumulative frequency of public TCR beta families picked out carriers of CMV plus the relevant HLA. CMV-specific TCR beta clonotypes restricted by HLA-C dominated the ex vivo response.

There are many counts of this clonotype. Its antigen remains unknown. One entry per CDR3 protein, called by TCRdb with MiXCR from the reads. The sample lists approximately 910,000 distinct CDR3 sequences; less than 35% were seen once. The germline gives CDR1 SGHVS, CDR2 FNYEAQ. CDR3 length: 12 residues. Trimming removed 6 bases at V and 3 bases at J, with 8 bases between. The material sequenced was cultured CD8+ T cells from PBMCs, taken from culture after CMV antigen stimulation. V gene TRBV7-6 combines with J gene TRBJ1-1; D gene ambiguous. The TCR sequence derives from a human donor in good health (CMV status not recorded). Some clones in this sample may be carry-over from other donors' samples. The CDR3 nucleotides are TGTGCCAGCAGTCCCGCCTACACTGAAGCTTTCTTT. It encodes CASSPAYTEAFF. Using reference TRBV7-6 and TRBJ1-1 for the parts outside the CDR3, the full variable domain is GAGVSQSPRYKVTKRGQDVALRCDPISGHVSLYWYRQALGQGPEFLTYFNYEAQQDKSGLPNDRFSAERPEGSISTLTIQRTEQRDSAMYRCASSPAYTEAFFGQGTRLTVV.